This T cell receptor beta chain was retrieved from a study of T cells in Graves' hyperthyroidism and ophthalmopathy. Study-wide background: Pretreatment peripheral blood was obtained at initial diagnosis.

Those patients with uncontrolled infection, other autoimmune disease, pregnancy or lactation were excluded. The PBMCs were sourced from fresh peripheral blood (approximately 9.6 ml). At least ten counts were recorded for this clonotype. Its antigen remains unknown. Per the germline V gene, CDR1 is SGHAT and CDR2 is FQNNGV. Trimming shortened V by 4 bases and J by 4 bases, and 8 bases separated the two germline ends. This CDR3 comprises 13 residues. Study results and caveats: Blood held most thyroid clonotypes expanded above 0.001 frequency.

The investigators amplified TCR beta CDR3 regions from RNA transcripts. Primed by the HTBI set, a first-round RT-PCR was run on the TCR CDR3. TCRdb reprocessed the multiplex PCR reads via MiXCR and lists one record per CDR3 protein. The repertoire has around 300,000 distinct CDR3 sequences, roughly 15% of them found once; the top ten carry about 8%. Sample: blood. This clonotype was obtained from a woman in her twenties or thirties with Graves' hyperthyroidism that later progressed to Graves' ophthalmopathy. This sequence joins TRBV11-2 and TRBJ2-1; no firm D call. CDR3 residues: CASSSALYNEQFF. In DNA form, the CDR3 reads TGTGCCAGCAGCTCAGCACTTTACAATGAGCAGTTCTTC.